This T cell receptor (beta chain) was observed in a study of T-cell memory formation after mild COVID-19 (dated by TCRdb to the early 2020s). Context from the whole study: TCR sequence clusters from the two donors were largely donor specific. In a couple of donors, T-cell clones that expanded and contracted after mild COVID-19 were followed by sequencing TCRalpha and TCRbeta repertoires longitudinally. Two young, previously healthy adult volunteers made up the cohort, one male and one female. Overall study outcomes, separate from this receptor: Clones that contracted from day 15 to 85 showed balanced CD4/CD8 phenotypes, whereas a second wave of clones that expanded from day 15 to 37 leaned towards CD4+. The study covered only a couple of mild cases, and larger cohorts including severe cases with pre-infection samples were considered necessary. Contracting CD4+ clones were located mainly in the CM and EM memory subsets, whereas CD8+ clones were found to be enriched in EMRA. The detection of some responding clones in pre-infection memory suggests that pre-existing cross-reactive memory T cells joined the SARS-CoV-2 response. Whether the second-wave clones peaking on day 37 were SARS-CoV-2 specific was not confirmed.

Ficoll-Paque density gradient centrifugation was the method used to isolate PBMCs. The CDR3 spans 15 residues, from the cysteine through the phenylalanine. The CDR3 DNA has 45 bases and is translated from base 1. Germline trimming amounts to 5 bases on V and 3 bases on J, with 7 as the count of junction bases outside the gene matches. CDR1 DFQATT and CDR2 SNEGSKA are derived from the germline V gene (reference sequence). Sequenced using an Illumina NovaSeq 6000. cDNA libraries for TCRalpha and TCRbeta were prepared by 5'RACE using constant-segment primers, with sample barcodes and unique molecular identifiers added. Trizol reagent was used to extract RNA from every sample. Library amplification was performed in two PCR steps, and a second sample barcode and Illumina TruSeq adapters were introduced in the second step. Libraries were sequenced on an Illumina NovaSeq with 2 x 150 bp paired-end reads. The published analysis was carried out like this. Reads were demultiplexed and collapsed into UMI-guided consensus sequences with migec v1.2.7. With mixcr v2.1.11, UMI consensuses were aligned to TRA and TRB V and J templates and assembled into clonotypes. Expanded or contracted clonotypes were those called significant by both edgeR and NoisET, with noise models trained on biological replicates. edgeR calls used a false discovery rate-adjusted p below 0.01 and a log2 fold-change threshold of 1. PCA with hierarchical clustering of max-normalized trajectories of the 1000 most abundant clonotypes was used as exploratory dynamics analysis. Each responding clone was given a CD4 or CD8 phenotype based on the CD4+ and CD8+ repertoires, which had been sequenced separately. The public reads were run again by TCRdb, first through fastp at Q25 and then through MiXCR, and only productive beta chains were kept. Rows are unified per CDR3 protein, each entry keeping the most common DNA and genes. These V and J calls are TCRdb output, not the study's own analysis. This sample gives roughly 600,000 distinct CDR3 sequences in total; about 20% of them show up just once. Approximately 12% of the sample is held by the ten biggest clonotypes.

Remarks on this clonotype: The antigen it binds to is not known. Base qualities are missing; no much larger clone stands one base away.

This clonotype was sampled from an adult woman who had mild COVID-19 (a few samples of this study predate the infection). The sample titles of this study are shuffled in the database, so cell type and time point are left out; the donor was told from shared clones. Sequencing used PBMCs or a T cell subset sorted from them (not recorded which). The chain is made from TRBV20-1 and TRBJ2-3; 11 central nucleotides agree with TRBD2. The nucleotide sequence is given as TGCAGTGCTGTAAGACTAGCGGGGCGTACAGATACGCAGTATTTT. Its translation reads: CSAVRLAGRTDTQYF.